This T cell receptor (beta chain) came from a study of control samples from healthy donors and cancer patients. Some clones are missing from TCRdb's copy, which holds only in-frame ones; the method was immunoSEQ multiplex PCR. In the table there are roughly 400,000 clones, roughly 90% of which are singletons. The receptor comes from a man in his forties with head and neck cancer. The sequenced material came from PBMCs.

The CDR3 loop reads CAISDYPRPNEQFF. As DNA, the CDR3 is TGTGCCATCAGTGACTACCCGAGGCCGAATGAGCAGTTCTTC. The chain joins TRBV10-3 to TRBJ2-1, with D uncertain. The V end was cut by 3 bases, the J end by 7 bases, with 13 bases between. Germline lookup yields CDR1 ENHRY and CDR2 SYGVKD. The CDR3 has 14 amino acids.